The rows below give T cell receptor beta chains drawn from one sample of a study of CD8+ T cells in alopecia areata. This table comes from immunoSEQ multiplex PCR, and its TCRdb copy is limited to in-frame clones, with some not included. The sample contains some 99,000 clones, 61% of which appear only once. Sample: CD8+ T cells sorted from blood, taken at week 4, from a patient treated with tofacitinib. All receptors derive from a human donor with alopecia areata. Both conserved end residues are trimmed from each CDR3. Fields, in order: CDR3 protein, D gene, V gene. The D gene is left open where the match is weak.

CDR3 protein: ASSLPENGLYEQY
D gene: -
V gene: TRBV5-6

CDR3 protein: ASRLGQGNQPQH
D gene: TRBD1
V gene: TRBV5-6

CDR3 protein: ASSDTGGEQY
D gene: TRBD1
V gene: TRBV6-5

CDR3 protein: ASSAVVIGTYGYT
D gene: -
V gene: TRBV9

CDR3 protein: ASSQETGYGYT
D gene: -
V gene: TRBV4-3

CDR3 protein: ASSLESQGYQPQH
D gene: -
V gene: TRBV7-2

CDR3 protein: ASSLRGSINDYT
D gene: -
V gene: TRBV27

CDR3 protein: ASSIRPGQGDQPQH
D gene: TRBD1
V gene: TRBV19

CDR3 protein: ASSLGDRGDGYT
D gene: TRBD1
V gene: TRBV5-1

CDR3 protein: AWWDSPNYGYT
D gene: TRBD1
V gene: TRBV30

CDR3 protein: SGGTGGDEQF
D gene: TRBD1
V gene: TRBV29-1

CDR3 protein: ASSVTSGGAQETQY
D gene: TRBD2
V gene: TRBV7-9

CDR3 protein: ASSPLWGQQHSYEQY
D gene: TRBD1
V gene: TRBV7-9

CDR3 protein: SARTTGF
D gene: -
V gene: TRBV20-1

CDR3 protein: ASSQVPLAGGRETQY
D gene: TRBD2
V gene: TRBV4-1

CDR3 protein: ASSQDLGGASYNEQF
D gene: -
V gene: TRBV4-3

CDR3 protein: ASICDLGELSNYGYT
D gene: -
V gene: TRBV23-1

CDR3 protein: SGRQGLYTEAF
D gene: TRBD1
V gene: TRBV29-1

CDR3 protein: ASSLLAYTDTQY
D gene: -
V gene: TRBV5-1

CDR3 protein: ASSPGQVPPLH
D gene: TRBD1
V gene: TRBV9

CDR3 protein: ASSQSPSLGYT
D gene: -
V gene: TRBV4-1

CDR3 protein: ASSWGQPVNEQF
D gene: TRBD1
V gene: TRBV5-1

CDR3 protein: ASSKTTGFTEAF
D gene: -
V gene: TRBV19

CDR3 protein: ATSRKDFTDTQY
D gene: -
V gene: TRBV15

CDR3 protein: ASSSSGFHKTQY
D gene: -
V gene: TRBV27

CDR3 protein: ASSQPGHLDYYGYT
D gene: -
V gene: TRBV4-1

CDR3 protein: ASSQDSRQGADEQY
D gene: TRBD1
V gene: TRBV4-3

CDR3 protein: ASSFGGPQETQY
D gene: -
V gene: TRBV28

CDR3 protein: ASSLVGAGQPYGYT
D gene: -
V gene: TRBV27

CDR3 protein: ASSLVGLAGQETQY
D gene: TRBD2
V gene: TRBV5-6

CDR3 protein: ASSLRNTDTQY
D gene: -
V gene: TRBV19

CDR3 protein: ASSHTNIQY
D gene: -
V gene: TRBV25-1

CDR3 protein: ASSEQGHYGYT
D gene: -
V gene: TRBV25-1

CDR3 protein: ASSLWTAGTGANEQF
D gene: TRBD1
V gene: TRBV28

CDR3 protein: ASRYRDRGQDEQY
D gene: TRBD1
V gene: TRBV2

CDR3 protein: ASSQADGPNYGYT
D gene: -
V gene: TRBV4-1

CDR3 protein: ASSSGGFSNQPQH
D gene: -
V gene: TRBV7-9

CDR3 protein: ASSYPSGTGEEQY
D gene: TRBD1
V gene: TRBV13

CDR3 protein: ASMGLAGDSQETQY
D gene: TRBD2
V gene: TRBV2

CDR3 protein: ASRSGGAQYEQY
D gene: -
V gene: TRBV5-1

CDR3 protein: ASSPILAGGTGELF
D gene: TRBD2
V gene: TRBV4-2

CDR3 protein: ATSSAGSLMNTEAF
D gene: -
V gene: TRBV15

CDR3 protein: ASTGGTEAF
D gene: -
V gene: TRBV6-5

CDR3 protein: ASSLTGGKETQY
D gene: TRBD1
V gene: TRBV4-1

CDR3 protein: ASSIGTAYNEQF
D gene: -
V gene: TRBV19